This TCR beta chain was identified in a study of blood T cell repertoires in COVID-19. Germline V gene data show CDR1 as SGHVS and CDR2 as FQNEAQ. This CDR3 is 15 amino acids long. Trimming removed 0 bases from V and 4 bases from J; junction bases left unmatched: 3. Only in-frame clones appear in the TCRdb table, and some are missing; sequencing was by immunoSEQ multiplex PCR. The repertoire includes over 250,000 clones, 80% to 95% of them detected once, and around 2.6% sits in the top ten. V is TRBV7-8 and J is TRBJ1-5; 7 nucleotides line up with TRBD1. The sequencing input was peripheral blood. The TCR was taken from a person aged 18-30 years with COVID-19, enrolled during active disease. The CDR3 DNA sequence: TGTGCCAGCAGCTTAGCCGGGACAGATAATCAGCCCCAGCATTTT. Translation gives CASSLAGTDNQPQHF.